This TCR beta chain is drawn from a study of patients and donors after allogeneic stem cell transplantation. This clonotype has just a few counts. Germline-derived CDR1 and CDR2 are SGHRS and YFSETQ. Trimming cost V 0 bases and J 5 bases; bases outside gene matches: 7. CDR3 size: 16 residues. Via MiXCR, TCRdb re-called the RT-PCR reads, giving one row per CDR3 protein. The sample consists of tens of thousands of distinct CDR3 sequences, roughly 29% of them appearing once. The sample was blood, either unsorted or a sorted T cell fraction (not recorded which). The clonotype comes from a human donor who was either an allogeneic HSCT recipient or a stem cell or donor lymphocyte infusion donor (not recorded which). It is not recorded whose cells these are; they may come from a transplant donor. The chain uses TRBV5-1 and TRBJ2-2, with 7 nucleotides matching TRBD2. The CDR3 reads CASSLVERGRTGELFF. CDR3 sequence (DNA): TGCGCCAGCAGCTTGGTAGAGCGGGGTCGGACCGGGGAGCTGTTTTTT.